Listed below are T cell receptor beta chains from one sample, sequenced in a study of Ad26.COV2.S vaccination and SARS-CoV-2 variants. Using immunoSEQ multiplex PCR, the repertoire was profiled, and TCRdb retains in-frame clones only, with some absent. The sample shows 200,000 to 300,000 clones, 88% of them seen only once. The source material was peripheral blood, sampled in a trial of Ad26.COV2.S vaccine versus placebo. These receptors all come from a person aged 18-65 years who received the Ad26.COV2.S COVID-19 vaccine or a placebo. Each CDR3 is given with its conserved first and last residue. The D gene is left open where the match is weak. Clone sizes are given selectively: once, few, many, or a class where the clone is expanded.

cdr3_aa cdr3_nt clone_size j_call v_call d_call
CASSLGQVNEKLFF TGTGCCAGCAGCTTGGGCCAGGTTAATGAAAAACTGTTTTTT - TRBJ1-4 TRBV5-6 -
CASSIWQAHSNQPQHF TGTGCCAGTAGTATATGGCAGGCTCATAGCAATCAGCCCCAGCATTTT - TRBJ1-5 TRBV19 -
CASSATWDTGELFF TGTGCCAGTAGTGCCACCTGGGACACCGGGGAGCTGTTTTTT - TRBJ2-2 TRBV19 -
CASRGLDRGFTF TGTGCCAGCAGAGGCCTGGACAGGGGCTTCACCTTC many TRBJ1-2 TRBV27 TRBD1
CASSSQGRGVYNEQFF TGTGCCAGCAGCTCCCAGGGGCGGGGGGTCTACAATGAGCAGTTCTTC - TRBJ2-1 TRBV13 TRBD2
CASSSQGTANYGYTF TGTGCCAGCAGTTCCCAGGGAACAGCCAACTATGGCTACACCTTC - TRBJ1-2 TRBV28 -
CASSLASAGQETQYF TGTGCCAGCAGCTTGGCTTCGGCGGGACAAGAGACCCAGTACTTC - TRBJ2-5 TRBV5-4 -
CAWGRTTTNEKLFF TGTGCCTGGGGGCGGACTACAACTAATGAAAAACTGTTTTTT once TRBJ1-4 TRBV30 -
CASSPRTGAETQYF TGTGCCAGCAGCCCCCGGACAGGGGCCGAGACCCAGTACTTC - TRBJ2-5 TRBV11-1 TRBD1
CASSLGKGYNSPLHF TGTGCCAGTAGTCTGGGGAAGGGCTATAATTCACCCCTCCACTTT - TRBJ1-6 TRBV19 -
CASSLPQGSLSNQPQHF TGTGCCAGCAGTTTACCACAGGGGAGTCTAAGCAATCAGCCCCAGCATTTT - TRBJ1-5 TRBV28 TRBD1
CASSLWGASAEAFF TGCGCCAGCAGCTTGTGGGGGGCCTCGGCTGAAGCTTTCTTT - TRBJ1-1 TRBV5-1 -
CASRQGEDQPQHF TGCGCCAGCAGACAGGGAGAAGATCAGCCCCAGCATTTT - TRBJ1-5 TRBV5-1 -
CASSLDGGTEAFF TGTGCCAGCAGTTTGGACGGGGGCACTGAAGCTTTCTTT - TRBJ1-1 TRBV6-5 -
CASIKPGLAGYNEQFF TGTGCCAGCATTAAGCCGGGACTAGCGGGATACAATGAGCAGTTCTTC once TRBJ2-1 TRBV2 TRBD2
CASSPRWVDEQFF TGTGCCAGCAGCCCCCGATGGGTCGATGAGCAGTTCTTC - TRBJ2-1 TRBV11-2 -
CASSQDRSSYNSPLHF TGCGCCAGCAGCCAAGATAGAAGCTCCTATAATTCACCCCTCCACTTT - TRBJ1-6 TRBV4-1 -
CASSREKIRDSHSYEQYF TGTGCCAGCAGCCGGGAAAAAATTAGGGACAGCCACTCCTACGAGCAGTACTTC - TRBJ2-7 TRBV11-2 TRBD1
CASSANPPATNEKLFF TGTGCCAGCAGTGCCAACCCCCCTGCAACTAATGAAAAACTGTTTTTT - TRBJ1-4 TRBV6-1 -
CASSYSQRMNTEAFF TGTGCCAGCAGTTACTCACAGCGAATGAACACTGAAGCTTTCTTT - TRBJ1-1 TRBV6-6 -
CASSQDLGDRFTDTQYF TGCGCCAGCAGCCAAGATCTTGGGGACAGATTCACAGATACGCAGTATTTT - TRBJ2-3 TRBV4-3 TRBD1
CASSLGGPSSYNEQFF TGTGCCAGCAGTTTGGGGGGCCCTAGCTCCTACAATGAGCAGTTCTTC - TRBJ2-1 TRBV28 -
CASSLVASGLSSYEQYF TGCGCCAGCAGCTTGGTGGCTAGCGGGTTAAGCTCCTACGAGCAGTACTTC - TRBJ2-7 TRBV5-1 TRBD2
CASSFGTGQNQPQHF TGTGCCAGCAGTTTTGGGACAGGGCAAAATCAGCCCCAGCATTTT - TRBJ1-5 TRBV27 TRBD1
CASSSKTGHEQYF TGTGCCAGCAGCTCCAAAACGGGCCACGAGCAGTACTTC - TRBJ2-7 TRBV11-3 -
CASGRDPGQGYGYTF TGTGCTAGTGGCCGAGATCCGGGACAGGGCTATGGCTACACCTTC - TRBJ1-2 TRBV12-5 TRBD1
CASSRGTSGSYNEQFF TGTGCCAGCAGTCGGGGGACTAGCGGGAGTTACAATGAGCAGTTCTTC - TRBJ2-1 TRBV27 TRBD2
CASSLTKPADTQYF TGTGCCAGCAGCCTAACGAAACCCGCAGATACGCAGTATTTT - TRBJ2-3 TRBV28 -